What follows are 9 T cell receptor beta chains derived from one specimen sequenced in a study of T cell responses to AZD1222 COVID-19 vaccine listed by TCRdb under 2021. The library came from the immunoSEQ multiplex PCR assay. Imported from immuneACCESS, the table was reduced by TCRdb to in-frame sequences with V and J called. These copies leave out some clones; in studies compared against another copy, an unresolved V gene accounts for under half, and the cause of the remainder is not known. The sample yields roughly 110,000 clones; roughly 90% were counted once. The top ten constitute 5% to 5.5% of the sample. This specimen's time point label, interpreted: baseline before first vaccination. This material consisted of peripheral blood, taken on day 0 of AZD1222 vaccination. The receptor set was obtained from an adult in good health.

The chain combines TRBV28 with TRBJ1-3; no definite D call. The CDR3 has 11 residues. Trimming stripped 8 bases from V and 4 bases from J, with 6 bases between. The germline CDR1 and CDR2 sequences are MDHEN and SYDVKM. The CDR3 loop is CASRTGNTIYF. CDR3 DNA: TGTGCCAGCCGTACCGGAAACACCATATATTTT.

The V gene is TRBV5-8, the J gene TRBJ2-1; 14 bases fit TRBD2. Germline V gene data show CDR1 as SGHTS and CDR2 as YDEGEE. V dropped 3 bases and J dropped 8; count of bases not matched to a gene: 7. The CDR3 is made up of 16 amino acids. CDR3 sequence reads: CASSSLTSGRVDEQFF. The DNA of the CDR3 is TGTGCCAGCAGCTCCCTGACTAGCGGGAGGGTAGATGAGCAGTTCTTC.

This chain links TRBV12-3 or TRBV12-4 with TRBJ1-1; D is ambiguous. V was pared by 7 bases and J by 4 bases, with 10 bases between. The CDR3 totals 12 residues. In DNA, the CDR3 is TGTGCCAGCACCCTCCGGGCCACTGAAGCTTTCTTT. It encodes CASTLRATEAFF.

The CDR3 DNA reads TGTGCCACTGACACGGACAGGGCCTATGGCTACACCTTC. Protein product: CATDTDRAYGYTF. This chain joins TRBV15 and TRBJ1-2; 8 bases align to TRBD1. Trimming at V came to 9 bases and at J to 4 bases, leaving 7 bases not matched to a gene. The germline V gene encodes CDR1 LNHNV and CDR2 YYDKDF (reference sequence). This CDR3 has 13 residues.

In DNA, the CDR3 is TGTGCCAGCAGCCCCCGAGGGGGAGGCGGGGAGCTGTTTTTT. Translation: CASSPRGGGGELFF. The rearrangement uses TRBV5-6 and TRBJ2-2; D tentatively fits TRBD1 or TRBD2 (6 bases each). CDR1 and CDR2 (germline): SGHDT, YYEEEE. The CDR3 has 14 residues. Trimming left V 4 bases short and J 7 bases short, with 14 bases between.

This sequence joins TRBV19 and TRBJ2-3, with 8 bases that match TRBD1. V shed 3 bases and J 5 bases; nucleotides not matched to a gene: 4. There are 14 residues in the CDR3. Looked up from germline, CDR1 is LNHDA and CDR2 is SQIVND (reference sequence). CDR3 nucleotides: TGTGCCAGTAGTATTGTACAGGGGGTAGATACGCAGTATTTT. Protein sequence: CASSIVQGVDTQYF. The full variable domain, in which reference TRBV19 and TRBJ2-3 provide the parts outside the CDR3, is DGGITQSPKYLFRKEGQNVTLSCEQNLNHDAMYWYRQDPGQGLRLIYYSQIVNDFQKGDIAEGYSVSREKKESFPLTVTSAQKNPTAFYLCASSIVQGVDTQYFGPGTRLTVL.

The chain is built from TRBV9 and TRBJ2-1; D possibly matches TRBD1 or TRBD2 (7 bases each). Germline CDR1 and CDR2: SGDLS and YYNGEE. V was cut by 4 bases and J by 6 bases, with 17 bases left in between. The CDR3 has 15 residues. CDR3 protein: CASSSRLRGGNEQFF. The CDR3 DNA is TGTGCCAGCAGCTCTCGACTCAGGGGGGGCAATGAGCAGTTCTTC.

The DNA of the CDR3 is TGTGCCAGCAGCTTAGAGGGGACCTACAATGAGCAGTTCTTC. Translating gives CASSLEGTYNEQFF. The V gene is TRBV11-2, the J gene TRBJ2-1; D is uncertain. The CDR3 loop spans 14 amino acids. The V gene's germline CDR1 is SGHAT and CDR2 FQNNGV. With 0 bases removed from V and 2 bases from J, the gap between germline ends came to 5 bases.

The chain combines TRBV29-1 with TRBJ1-1, with 9 bases fitting TRBD1. With 0 bases clipped from V and 0 bases from J, the junction kept 5 bases outside the gene matches. This CDR3 is built from 16 residues. Germline CDR1 SQVTM, CDR2 ANQGSEA. CDR3 coding DNA: TGCAGCGTTGAAGATGTTAGGGACAGGGTGAACACTGAAGCTTTCTTT. This encodes CSVEDVRDRVNTEAFF. Full variable domain (remainder filled in from reference TRBV29-1 and TRBJ1-1): SAVISQKPSRDICQRGTSLTIQCQVDSQVTMMFWYRQQPGQSLTLIATANQGSEATYESGFVIDKFPISRPNLTFSTLTVSNMSPEDSSIYLCSVEDVRDRVNTEAFFGQGTRLTVV.